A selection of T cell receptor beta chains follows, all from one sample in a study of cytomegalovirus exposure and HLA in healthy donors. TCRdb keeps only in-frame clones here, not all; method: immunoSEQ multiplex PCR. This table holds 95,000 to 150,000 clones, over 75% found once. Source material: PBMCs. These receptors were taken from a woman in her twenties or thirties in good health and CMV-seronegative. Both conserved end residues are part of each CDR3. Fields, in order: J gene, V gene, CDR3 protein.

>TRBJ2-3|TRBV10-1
CASSVLTSGGPLSTDTQYF
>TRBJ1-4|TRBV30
CAWSGALPGVNEKLFF
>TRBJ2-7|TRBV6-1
CASSEYRERVEQYF
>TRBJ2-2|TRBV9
CASSVGTSGGAYTGELFF
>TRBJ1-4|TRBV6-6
CASTRGAATTNEKLFF
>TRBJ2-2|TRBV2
CASSERGELFF
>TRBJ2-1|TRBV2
CASSEGSYNEQFF
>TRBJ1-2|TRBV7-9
CASSLQGMRVQGLDYGYTF
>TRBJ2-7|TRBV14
CASSQGGLGLYEQYF
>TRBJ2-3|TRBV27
CASSLWMGQGERDTQYF
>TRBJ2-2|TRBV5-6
CASSWETGAGTGELFF
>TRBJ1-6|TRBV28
CASSPTRRRSPLHF
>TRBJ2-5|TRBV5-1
CASSPLAGGETQYF
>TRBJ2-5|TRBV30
CAWSVLGTSEETQYF
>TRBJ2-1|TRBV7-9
CASSFLDRGRRSYNEQFF
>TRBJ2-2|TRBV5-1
CASSSAGDTGELFF
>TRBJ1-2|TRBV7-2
CASSTGTGDYGYTF
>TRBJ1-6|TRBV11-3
CASSSDRGNNSPLHF
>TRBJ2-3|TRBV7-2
CASSLTPGLAGGNTDTQYF
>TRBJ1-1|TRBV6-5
CASSYSRLPNTEAFF
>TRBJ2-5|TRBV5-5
CASSGGIVETQYF
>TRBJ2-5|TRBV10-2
CASSDGETQYF
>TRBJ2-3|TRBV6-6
CASKAGDTDTQYF
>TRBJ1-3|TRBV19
CASSIRRDSGNTIYF
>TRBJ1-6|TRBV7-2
CASSPGSTYNSPLHF
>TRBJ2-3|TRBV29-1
CSVVGTSGGTDTQYF
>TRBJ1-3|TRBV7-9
CASSLQTTGTGNTIYF
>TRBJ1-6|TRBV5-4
CASSFLNSPLHF
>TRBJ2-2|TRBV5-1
CASSLYNGPGTGELFF
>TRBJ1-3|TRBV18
CASSPGVLLSGNTIYF
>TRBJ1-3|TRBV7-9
CASSLALTGAGNTIYF
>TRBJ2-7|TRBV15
CATSTGSRNEQYF
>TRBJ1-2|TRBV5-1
CASSLPGTGVGYTF
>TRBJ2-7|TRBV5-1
CASRRDYLANEQYF
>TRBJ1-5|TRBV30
CAWSQGKNQPQHF
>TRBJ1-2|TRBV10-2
CASRGGQGGRSYTF
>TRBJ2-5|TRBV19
CASSRDRGQETQYF
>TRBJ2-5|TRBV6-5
CASRKRGGRETQYF
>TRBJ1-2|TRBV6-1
CASSSGQGMVDGYTF